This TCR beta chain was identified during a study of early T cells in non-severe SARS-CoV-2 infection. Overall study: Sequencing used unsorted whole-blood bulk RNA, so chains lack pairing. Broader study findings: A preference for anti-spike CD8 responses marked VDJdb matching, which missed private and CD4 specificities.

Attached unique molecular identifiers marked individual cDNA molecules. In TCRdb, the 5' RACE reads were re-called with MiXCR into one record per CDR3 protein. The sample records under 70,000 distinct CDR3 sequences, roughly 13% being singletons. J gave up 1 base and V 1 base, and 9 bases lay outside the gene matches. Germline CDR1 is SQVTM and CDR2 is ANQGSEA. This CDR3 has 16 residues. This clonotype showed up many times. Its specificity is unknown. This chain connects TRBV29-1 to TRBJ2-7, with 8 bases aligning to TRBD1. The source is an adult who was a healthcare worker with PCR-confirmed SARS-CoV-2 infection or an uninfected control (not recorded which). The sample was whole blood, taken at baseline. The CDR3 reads CSVEGSVTGDSYEQYF. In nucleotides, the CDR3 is TGCAGCGTTGAAGGCTCGGTGACAGGGGATTCCTACGAGCAGTACTTC.